The 15 T cell receptor beta chains presented below share a single source sample, sequenced in a study of blood T cell repertoires in COVID-19 (TCRdb year 2020). The library was built by means of the immunoSEQ multiplex PCR assay. In its TCRdb copy, this immuneACCESS table keeps in-frame sequences only and misses some clones. Where compared with another copy, unresolved V genes explain less than half of these, and the others have no known cause. Across this sample there are a few hundred thousand clones, with about 85% seen only once. Roughly 3.4% of the sample rests with the top ten. Sequences were obtained from peripheral blood. The source is a woman aged 18-29 years with acute or convalescent COVID-19.

The chain combines TRBV7-2 with TRBJ2-3, with TRBD2 matching 9 bases. There are 18 residues in the CDR3. V shed 5 bases and J 0 bases; nucleotides not matched to a gene: 12. Looked up from germline, CDR1 is SGHTA and CDR2 is FQGNSA. The DNA of the CDR3 is TGTGCCAGCAGCCGTGGGCTAGCGGGAAGCATTAGCACAGATACGCAGTATTTT. It is translated as CASSRGLAGSISTDTQYF.

V usage is TRBV6-4 and J usage is TRBJ2-2; maybe TRBD2 (5 bases). From germline, CDR1 is MRHNA and CDR2 SNTAGT. This CDR3 has 14 residues. V dropped 6 bases and J dropped 3 bases, with 11 bases sitting between them. The CDR3, as DNA: TGTGCCAGCAGAGGCACGAGGGACACCGGGGAGCTGTTTTTT. Its translation is CASRGTRDTGELFF.

V gene TRBV29-1 combines with J gene TRBJ2-1; 7 positions agree with TRBD2. Per the germline V gene, CDR1 is SQVTM and CDR2 is ANQGSEA. CDR3 length equals 16 residues. J was trimmed by 3 bases and V by 0 bases; bases with no gene match: 8. CDR3 in DNA: TGCAGCGTTGAAGATCGGAGAGCGGGGATCTACAATGAGCAGTTCTTC. Translated: CSVEDRRAGIYNEQFF.

This chain links TRBV18 with TRBJ2-7; 7 bases match TRBD2. The CDR3 runs to 15 residues. The V gene's germline CDR1 is KGHSH and CDR2 LQKENI. J lost 0 bases, V lost 3 bases, and 5 bases had no gene match. CDR3 in amino acids: CASSPLAANSYEQYF. The CDR3 DNA follows: TGTGCCAGCTCACCCCTAGCGGCTAACTCCTACGAGCAGTACTTC. Full variable domain (rest looked up from reference TRBV18 and TRBJ2-7): NAGVMQNPRHLVRRRGQEARLRCSPMKGHSHVYWYRQLPEEGLKFMVYLQKENIIDESGMPKERFSAEFPKEGPSILRIQQVVRGDSAAYFCASSPLAANSYEQYFGPGTRLTVT.

In this sample, this clone turned up once. The chain is built from TRBV9 and TRBJ1-1; D remains unclear. The CDR3 runs 15 residues. Germline loops: CDR1 SGDLS, CDR2 YYNGEE. Trimming took off 4 bases at V and 1 base at J, with 14 bases between the two ends. This CDR3 is CASSLNGEPNTEAFF. CDR3 sequence (DNA): TGTGCCAGCAGCCTAAACGGTGAACCGAACACTGAAGCTTTCTTT.

The chain joins TRBV9 to TRBJ2-1; unclear D gene. The V gene's germline CDR1 is SGDLS and CDR2 YYNGEE. V was trimmed by 3 bases and J by 9 bases, leaving 13 bases between them. This CDR3 contains 13 residues. The CDR3 DNA follows: TGTGCCAGCAGCGCCCTCTCGGGTGGTGAGCAGTTCTTC. As protein: CASSALSGGEQFF.

There are a few counts of this clone. The chain links TRBV28 to TRBJ2-7; D is perhaps TRBD1 (6 bases). The CDR3 totals 14 residues. V lost 1 base to trimming and J lost 2 bases, with 9 bases between them. Germline loops: CDR1 MDHEN, CDR2 SYDVKM. The CDR3 DNA reads TGTGCCAGCAGTTTATCACAGGGCCCCTACGAGCAGTACTTC. It codes for CASSLSQGPYEQYF.

The chain couples TRBV9 to TRBJ2-2; D may be TRBD1 (6 bases). This CDR3 has 16 amino acids. The V end lost 2 bases, the J end lost 1 base, and 12 bases lay between the germline ends. Germline V gives CDR1 SGDLS, CDR2 YYNGEE. The CDR3 spells CASSVTGQLNTGELFF. The DNA of the CDR3 is TGTGCCAGCAGCGTGACGGGACAACTGAACACCGGGGAGCTGTTTTTT.

CDR3 nucleotide sequence: TGTGCCAGCAGCACGGGGGGCGGATACGAGCAGTACTTC. It encodes CASSTGGGYEQYF. This chain connects TRBV5-4 to TRBJ2-7, with D perhaps matching TRBD2 (7 bases). V lost 4 bases, J lost 4 bases, and 12 bases lay in between. Germline V CDR1 and CDR2: SGHNT, YYREEE (reference sequence). The CDR3 spans 13 residues.

The chain links TRBV3-1 (or the pseudogene TRBV3-2) to TRBJ1-1; D uncertain. V was shortened by 0 bases and J by 0 bases, with 17 bases between the two germline ends. Germline-derived CDR1 and CDR2 are LGHDT and YNNKEL (reference sequence). The CDR3 totals 18 residues. This CDR3 is CASSQDPVGRRMNTEAFF. In DNA form, the CDR3 reads TGTGCCAGCAGCCAAGACCCCGTTGGGAGGAGAATGAACACTGAAGCTTTCTTT.

Comment on this clone: Compared with germline, one end of the junction differs, possibly owing to a read error. The chain couples TRBV5-5 to TRBJ2-7; 7 nucleotides match TRBD1. CDR3 length: 13 residues. Germline loops: CDR1 SGHKS, CDR2 YYEKEE (reference sequence). CDR3 sequence: CASNLGTEYEQYF. CDR3 DNA sequence: TGTGCCAGCAACTTGGGGACAGAATACGAGCAGTACTTC.

The V call is TRBV3-1 (or the pseudogene TRBV3-2), the J call TRBJ1-1; 10 bases are shared with TRBD1. The V and J ends lost 1 base and 6 bases, in that order; junction bases with no gene match: 2. This CDR3 spans 14 amino acids. CDR1 is LGHDT, CDR2 YNNKEL, per germline (reference sequence). CDR3 sequence (DNA): TGTGCCAGCAGCCAAGGACAGGGGGCCGCTGAAGCTTTCTTT. It translates to CASSQGQGAAEAFF.

This rearrangement joins TRBV2 to TRBJ1-2, with TRBD1 as a possible D gene (5 bases). The CDR3 is 13 amino acids. V lost 1 base and J 2 bases, leaving 5 bases between the germline ends. CDR1 and CDR2 from the germline V gene are SNHLY and FYNNEI. CDR3: CASSEEGNYGYTF. The CDR3 region has the DNA TGTGCCAGCAGTGAAGAGGGGAACTATGGCTACACCTTC.

J is TRBJ2-3 and V is TRBV7-8, with 7 bases aligning to TRBD2. CDR1 is SGHVS, CDR2 FQNEAQ, per germline. This CDR3 spans 16 amino acids. After removal of 0 bases from V and 2 bases from J, the junction contained 5 bases not matched to a gene. DNA of the CDR3: TGTGCCAGCAGCTTAGCAGGGCGGGGGTACACAGATACGCAGTATTTT. As protein: CASSLAGRGYTDTQYF.

This chain uses TRBV11-2 with TRBJ2-7; maybe TRBD1 (5 bases). Trimming removed 5 bases from V and 3 bases from J, with 17 bases in between. The length of the CDR3 is 15 residues. CDR1 and CDR2 (germline): SGHAT, FQNNGV. CDR3 residues: CASSRPTGEDYEQYF. The CDR3 DNA sequence: TGTGCCAGCAGCCGGCCTACAGGAGAAGACTACGAGCAGTACTTC. Full variable domain (missing parts from reference TRBV11-2 and TRBJ2-7): EAGVAQSPRYKIIEKRQSVAFWCNPISGHATLYWYQQILGQGPKLLIQFQNNGVVDDSQLPKDRFSAERLKGVDSTLKIQPAKLEDSAVYLCASSRPTGEDYEQYFGPGTRLTVT.